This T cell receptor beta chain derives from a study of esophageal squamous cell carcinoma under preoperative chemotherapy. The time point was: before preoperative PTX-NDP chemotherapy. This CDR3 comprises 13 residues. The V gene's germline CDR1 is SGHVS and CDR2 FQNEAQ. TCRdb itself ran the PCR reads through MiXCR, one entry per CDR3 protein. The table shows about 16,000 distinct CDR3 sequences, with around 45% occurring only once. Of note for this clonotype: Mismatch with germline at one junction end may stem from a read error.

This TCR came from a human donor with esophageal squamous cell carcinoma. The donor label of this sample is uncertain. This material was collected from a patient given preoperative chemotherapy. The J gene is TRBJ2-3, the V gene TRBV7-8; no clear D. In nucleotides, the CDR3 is TGTGCCAGCAGCCCCTTGGCCCAAGATACGCAGTATTTC. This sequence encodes CASSPLAQDTQYF.